The 21 T cell receptor beta chains below come from one sample, sequenced in a study of shared clonotypes between healthy human individuals. Produced via immunoSEQ multiplex PCR; TCRdb's table is partial and in-frame only. The sample lists about 100,000 clones, approximately 44% seen once, with about 14% in the top ten. The specimen was PBMCs. These receptors all stem from a middle-aged woman in good health. Some clones in this sample may be carry-over from other donors' samples.

The V gene is TRBV10-3, the J gene TRBJ2-1; D is ambiguous. The germline V and J ends were trimmed by 8 bases and 0 bases, with 8 bases remaining between them. The CDR3 extends over 13 amino acids. CDR1 is ENHRY and CDR2 is SYGVKD in the germline V gene. The CDR3 is CAISDGSYNEQFF. The CDR3 nucleotides are TGTGCCATCTCCGATGGCTCCTACAATGAGCAGTTCTTC.

The chain couples TRBV7-9 to TRBJ2-5; 7 bases are shared with TRBD2. The CDR3 sequence is 14 residues long. The V gene end was trimmed by 5 bases and the J gene end by 5 bases; junction bases not matched to a gene: 8. Germline V gene sequence: CDR1 SEHNR, CDR2 FQNEAQ (reference sequence). The CDR3 loop reads CASSPGLDGETQYF. The CDR3 bases are TGTGCCAGCAGCCCAGGACTAGATGGGGAGACCCAGTACTTC. The full variable domain, its missing parts supplied by reference TRBV7-9 and TRBJ2-5, is DTGVSQNPRHKITKRGQNVTFRCDPISEHNRLYWYRQTLGQGPEFLTYFQNEAQLEKSRLLSDRFSAERPKGSFSTLEIQRTEQGDSAMYLCASSPGLDGETQYFGPGTRLLVL.

This clone occurred a few times. This rearrangement joins TRBV28 to TRBJ2-5, with 8 bases that match TRBD1. The end of the DNA is better explained by TRBJ2-7, so the J call may be wrong. CDR1 is MDHEN, CDR2 SYDVKM, per germline. The CDR3 loop spans 14 amino acids. CDR3 DNA sequence: TGTGCCAGCAGTCCTGCCAATACAGGGGGCGAGCAGTACTTC. Amino acid sequence: CASSPANTGGEQYF.

This clone was picked up many times. V and J are TRBV6-5 and TRBJ2-7; D gene uncertain. CDR1 and CDR2 (germline): MNHEY, SVGAGI. Trimming cost V 0 bases and J 0 bases, with 12 bases left between them. The CDR3 totals 16 residues. The CDR3 here is CASSYSPTQSSYEQYF. CDR3 sequence (DNA): TGTGCCAGCAGTTACTCGCCTACTCAGAGCTCCTACGAGCAGTACTTC.

This clone was detected a few times. This sequence joins TRBV27 and TRBJ1-5; D is perhaps TRBD1 (5 bases). The germline CDR1 and CDR2 sequences are MNHEY and SMNVEV (reference sequence). The CDR3 runs 15 residues. V was cut by 2 bases and J by 0 bases, with 8 bases left in between. CDR3: CASSLRQSSNQPQHF. For the CDR3, the DNA is TGTGCCAGCAGTTTAAGACAGTCTAGCAATCAGCCCCAGCATTTT.

This clone was detected ten times or more. The V gene is TRBV2, the J gene TRBJ2-5, with TRBD2 as a possible D gene (6 bases). The ends were cut back, 7 bases at V and 7 bases at J, with 19 bases in the middle. The CDR3 runs 14 residues. Germline V lookup: CDR1 SNHLY, CDR2 FYNNEI. CDR3 residues: CASMTTGEAGTQYF. The CDR3 bases are TGTGCCAGCATGACGACGGGAGAGGCGGGGACCCAGTACTTC. Based on the CDR3 plus reference TRBV2 and TRBJ2-5, the full variable domain is EPEVTQTPSHQVTQMGQEVILRCVPISNHLYFYWYRQILGQKVEFLVSFYNNEISEKSEIFDDQFSVERPDGSNFTLKIRSTKLEDSAMYFCASMTTGEAGTQYFGPGTRLLVL.

This clone showed up many times. This chain connects TRBV4-1 to TRBJ2-7; 8 bases fit TRBD1. Germline V gene data show CDR1 as MGHRA and CDR2 as YSYEKL. CDR3 size: 13 residues. V was pared by 4 bases and J by 4 bases, with 3 bases of the junction left unmatched. This CDR3 reads CASSPDREYEQYF. DNA of the CDR3: TGCGCCAGCAGCCCGGACAGGGAATACGAGCAGTACTTC.

Points on this clone: Possible read error: a much larger clone is one base away. This chain's CDR3 is CSVVEANYGHTF. The CDR3 DNA reads as TGCAGCGTTGTGGAAGCTAACTATGGCCACACCTTC. The V gene is TRBV29-1, the J gene TRBJ1-2; no reliable D call. Looked up from germline, CDR1 is SQVTM and CDR2 is ANQGSEA. The CDR3 has 12 amino acids. The full variable domain, completed using reference TRBV29-1 and TRBJ1-2, is SAVISQKPSRDICQRGTSLTIQCQVDSQVTMMFWYRQQPGQSLTLIATANQGSEATYESGFVIDKFPISRPNLTFSTLTVSNMSPEDSSIYLCSVVEANYGHTFGSGTRLTVV.

This clone was found a few times. The chain has TRBV10-2 and TRBJ1-5; possible D gene TRBD1, 5 bases. Trimming left V 3 bases short and J 6 bases short, with 12 bases between. The CDR3 is made up of 14 amino acids. The germline V gene has CDR1 WSHSY and CDR2 SAAADI. DNA of the CDR3: TGCGCCAGCAGTGACGGGGGTGGGCGTCAGCCCCAGCATTTT. This codes for CASSDGGGRQPQHF.

This clone occurred a few times. This CDR3 is CSVEPPKGTF. DNA for the CDR3: TGCAGCGTTGAACCCCCCAAGGGTACCTTC. V gene TRBV29-1 combines with J gene TRBJ1-2; D remains unclear. Germline V gives CDR1 SQVTM, CDR2 ANQGSEA. The CDR3 is made up of 10 amino acids. Between the trimmed V and J ends, which lost 2 bases and 14 bases, there was a span of 12 bases.

The V gene is TRBV5-1, the J gene TRBJ2-5; 8 bases match TRBD2. The J call may not be correct, given that the DNA end is closer to TRBJ2-7. Germline assignment: CDR1 SGHRS and CDR2 YFSETQ. There are 16 residues in the CDR3. CDR3 protein: CASSLAGLGTFDEQYF. The DNA of the CDR3 is TGCGCCAGCAGCTTGGCGGGACTAGGGACATTCGACGAGCAGTACTTC.

The CDR3 sequence is CATSITTTTGAGFF. The CDR3 DNA reads TGTGCCACCAGCATCACGACAACTACAGGGGCTGGGTTCTTC. The J gene is TRBJ2-1, the V gene TRBV15; TRBD1 aligns across 7 bases. CDR1 is LNHNV and CDR2 is YYDKDF in the germline V gene (reference sequence). The CDR3 contains 14 residues. Unmatched junction bases numbered 15, after V lost 4 bases and J lost 15 bases.

This clone was picked up a small number of times. The chain recombines TRBV7-9 with TRBJ2-2; D uncertain. V was pared by 2 bases and J by 7 bases, with 5 bases between. CDR1 SEHNR and CDR2 FQNEAQ come from the germline V gene (reference sequence). The CDR3 is 12 residues long. CDR3 amino acids: CASSLTRGELFF. The CDR3 DNA reads TGTGCCAGCAGCTTAACGCGCGGGGAGCTGTTTTTT.

The table lists this clone with many counts. The chain is built from TRBV29-1 and TRBJ2-5; TRBD2 might be the D (5 bases). The V gene lost 5 bases and the J gene lost 2 bases, with 12 bases spanning the gap. Germline assignment: CDR1 SQVTM and CDR2 ANQGSEA. The CDR3 runs to 13 residues. CDR3 in amino acids: CSVRGLPQETQYF. The CDR3, as DNA: TGCAGCGTTCGAGGGCTGCCGCAAGAGACCCAGTACTTC.

Only a few counts were recorded for this clone. Given a much more abundant clone one base away, this may be a read error. J is TRBJ1-2 and V is TRBV18; 8 nucleotides align to TRBD1. This CDR3 has 13 residues. Trimming removed 3 bases from V and 4 bases from J; junction bases left unmatched: 1. In germline, CDR1 is KGHSH, CDR2 LQKENI. CDR3 sequence: CASSPTGGYGYTF. In DNA, the CDR3 is TGTGCCAGCTCACCCACAGGGGGCTATGGCTACACCTTC.

This clone was seen a few times. The chain carries TRBV18 and TRBJ2-5, with unresolved D. CDR3 length: 13 residues. CDR1 and CDR2 (germline): KGHSH, LQKENI. V lost 1 base, J lost 10 bases, and 13 bases lay in between. The CDR3 DNA follows: TGTGCCAGCTCACCACTTGGCAGCCCGGGCCAGTACTTC. This gives the protein CASSPLGSPGQYF.

This clone has a count of ten or more. The genes are TRBV5-1 and TRBJ2-1; D call uncertain. Per germline, CDR1 SGHRS and CDR2 YFSETQ. This CDR3 region has 16 residues. V dropped 4 bases and J dropped 3 bases, with 17 bases sitting between them. CDR3 protein: CASSPKPGRNYNEQFF. CDR3 in DNA: TGCGCCAGCAGCCCTAAGCCCGGTAGGAACTACAATGAGCAGTTCTTC.

The V call is TRBV19, the J call TRBJ2-3; possible D gene TRBD2, 5 bases. V lost 5 bases, J lost 2 bases, and 14 bases lay in between. Germline CDR1 reads LNHDA; CDR2 reads SQIVND (reference sequence). This CDR3 contains 15 residues. CDR3 loop: CASSHSGPLTDTQYF. The CDR3 DNA reads as TGTGCCAGTAGTCACAGCGGTCCTCTCACAGATACGCAGTATTTT.

This rearrangement joins TRBV7-9 to TRBJ2-7; D might be TRBD2 (6 bases). Trimming shortened V by 5 bases and J by 5 bases, and 19 bases separated the two germline ends. This CDR3 spans 15 amino acids. Germline V gene sequence: CDR1 SEHNR, CDR2 FQNEAQ (reference sequence). CDR3 region: CASSPVVRRVNEQYF. The CDR3 DNA sequence: TGTGCCAGCAGCCCGGTGGTCAGGAGGGTCAACGAGCAGTACTTC.

This clone was observed a few times. The V and J genes are TRBV4-2 and TRBJ2-5, with TRBD1 matching over 7 bases. The tail of the sequence fits TRBJ2-7 better, so the J call may be wrong. The CDR3 contains 17 residues. Germline V gene lookup returns CDR1 LGHNA and CDR2 YNFKEQ. The CDR3 region is CASSQAPSRQGAYEQYF. The CDR3 DNA follows: TGTGCCAGCAGCCAAGCCCCCTCGCGACAGGGCGCCTACGAGCAGTACTTC.

In regard to this clone: A read error is possible here, since a much larger clone lies one base away. CDR3 region: CASSDSVRVNEQLF. CDR3 coding DNA: TGTGCCAGCAGTGACTCCGTTAGGGTGAATGAGCAGCTCTTC. V and J are TRBV6-1 and TRBJ2-1; no clear D gene. The CDR3 contains 14 residues. Germline assignment: CDR1 MNHNS and CDR2 SASEGT.